This TCR beta chain was observed in a study of shared clonotypes between healthy human individuals. Overall study context: With ages of 18 to 49, the donors were two women and three men.

Notes on the study in general: Sampling used blood alone; tissue repertoires probably differ.

Concerning this clone itself: Its specificity is not known.

Only Caucasian adults living in Nashville, Tennessee served as donors. TCRdb keeps only in-frame clones here, not all; method: immunoSEQ multiplex PCR. The profile covers nearly 500,000 clones, with less than 80% appearing a single time and around 13% taken by the ten largest. The sequence derives from a woman in her 40s in good health. Some clones in this sample may be carry-over from other donors' samples. Sample: PBMCs.

The CDR3 nucleotides are TGTGCCAGCAGCGTAGTAGCGGGAGGGCCAGGCGAGCAGTACTTC. This translates into CASSVVAGGPGEQYF. The genes are TRBV9 and TRBJ2-7, with 11 bases fitting TRBD2. The CDR3 has 15 amino acids. Germline values: CDR1 SGDLS, CDR2 YYNGEE. Trimming at V came to 0 bases and at J to 6 bases, leaving 5 bases not matched to a gene. Using reference TRBV9 and TRBJ2-7 for the parts outside the CDR3, the full variable domain is DSGVTQTPKHLITATGQRVTLRCSPRSGDLSVYWYQQSLDQGLQFLIQYYNGEERAKGNILERFSAQQFPDLHSELNLSSLELGDSALYFCASSVVAGGPGEQYFGPGTRLTVT.